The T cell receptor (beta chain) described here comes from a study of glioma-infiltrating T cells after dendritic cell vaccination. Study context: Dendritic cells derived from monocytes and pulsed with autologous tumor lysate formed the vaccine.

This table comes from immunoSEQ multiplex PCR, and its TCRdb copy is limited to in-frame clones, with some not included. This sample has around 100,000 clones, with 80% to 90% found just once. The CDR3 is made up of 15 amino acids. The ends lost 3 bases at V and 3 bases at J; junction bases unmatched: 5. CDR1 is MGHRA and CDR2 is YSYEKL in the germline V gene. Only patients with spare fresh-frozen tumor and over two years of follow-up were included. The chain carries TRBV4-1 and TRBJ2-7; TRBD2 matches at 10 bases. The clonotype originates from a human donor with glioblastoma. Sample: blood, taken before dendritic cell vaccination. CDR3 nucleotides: TGCGCCAGCAGCCAGTTACTAGCGGGAATCTACGAGCAGTACTTC. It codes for CASSQLLAGIYEQYF.